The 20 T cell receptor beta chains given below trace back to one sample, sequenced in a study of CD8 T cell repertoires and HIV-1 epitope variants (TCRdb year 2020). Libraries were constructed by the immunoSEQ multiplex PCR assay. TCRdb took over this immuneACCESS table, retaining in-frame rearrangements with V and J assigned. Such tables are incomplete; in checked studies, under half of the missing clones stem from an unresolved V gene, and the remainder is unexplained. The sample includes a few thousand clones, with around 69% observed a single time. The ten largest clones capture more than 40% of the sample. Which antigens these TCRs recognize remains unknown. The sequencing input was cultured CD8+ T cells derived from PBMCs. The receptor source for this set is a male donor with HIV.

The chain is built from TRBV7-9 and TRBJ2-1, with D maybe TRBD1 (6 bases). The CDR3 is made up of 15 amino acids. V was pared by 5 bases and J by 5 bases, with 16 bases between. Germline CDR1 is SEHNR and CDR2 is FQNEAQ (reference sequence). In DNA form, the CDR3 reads TGTGCCAGCAGCCTCGGTCAGGGGCTAAACAATGAGCAGTTCTTC. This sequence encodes CASSLGQGLNNEQFF.

For the CDR3, the DNA is TGTGCCAGCAGTTTAGCGGGGGGTGGAGATACGCAGTATTTT. It yields the protein CASSLAGGGDTQYF. The chain is built from TRBV6-5 and TRBJ2-3; TRBD2 matches 10 bases. Per the germline V gene, CDR1 is MNHEY and CDR2 is SVGAGI. This CDR3 has 14 residues. The ends lost 4 bases at V and 5 bases at J; junction bases unmatched: 3.

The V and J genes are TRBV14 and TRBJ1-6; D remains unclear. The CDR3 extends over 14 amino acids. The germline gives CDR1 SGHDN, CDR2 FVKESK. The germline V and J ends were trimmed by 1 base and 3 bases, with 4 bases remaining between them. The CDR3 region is CASSQALYNSPLHF. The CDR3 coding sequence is TGTGCCAGCAGCCAAGCGCTCTATAATTCACCCCTCCACTTT. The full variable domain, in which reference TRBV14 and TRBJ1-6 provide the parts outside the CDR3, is EAGVTQFPSHSVIEKGQTVTLRCDPISGHDNLYWYRRVMGKEIKFLLHFVKESKQDESGMPNNRFLAERTGGTYSTLKVQPAELEDSGVYFCASSQALYNSPLHFGNGTRLTVT.

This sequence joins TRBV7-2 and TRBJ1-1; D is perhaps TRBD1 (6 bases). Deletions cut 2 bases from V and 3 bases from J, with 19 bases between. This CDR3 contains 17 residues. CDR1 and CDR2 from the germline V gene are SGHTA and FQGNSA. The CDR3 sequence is CASSLHGPGAGDTEAFF. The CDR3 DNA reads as TGTGCCAGCAGCTTACACGGTCCGGGGGCGGGTGACACTGAAGCTTTCTTT.

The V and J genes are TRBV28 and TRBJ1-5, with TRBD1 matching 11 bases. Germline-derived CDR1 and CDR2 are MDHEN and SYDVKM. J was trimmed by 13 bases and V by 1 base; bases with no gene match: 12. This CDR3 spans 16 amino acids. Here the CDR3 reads CASSLLWGGQGDRQHF. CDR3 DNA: TGTGCCAGCAGTTTATTATGGGGGGGACAGGGGGATAGACAGCATTTT.

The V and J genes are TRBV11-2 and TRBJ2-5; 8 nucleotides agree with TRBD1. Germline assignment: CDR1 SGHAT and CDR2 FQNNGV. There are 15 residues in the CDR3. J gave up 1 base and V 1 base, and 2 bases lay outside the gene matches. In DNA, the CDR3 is TGTGCCAGCAGCTTAGCCCAGGGGGCCCAAGAGACCCAGTACTTC. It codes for CASSLAQGAQETQYF.

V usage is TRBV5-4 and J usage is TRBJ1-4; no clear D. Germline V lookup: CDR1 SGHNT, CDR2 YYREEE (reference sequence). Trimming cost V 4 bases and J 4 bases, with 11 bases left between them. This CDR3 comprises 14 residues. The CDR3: CASSPTAINEKLFF. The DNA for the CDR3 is TGTGCCAGCAGCCCTACAGCGATTAATGAAAAACTGTTTTTT. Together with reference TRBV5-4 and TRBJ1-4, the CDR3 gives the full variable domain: ETGVTQSPTHLIKTRGQQVTLRCSSQSGHNTVSWYQQALGQGPQFIFQYYREEENGRGNFPPRFSGLQFPNYSSELNVNALELDDSALYLCASSPTAINEKLFFGSGTQLSVL.

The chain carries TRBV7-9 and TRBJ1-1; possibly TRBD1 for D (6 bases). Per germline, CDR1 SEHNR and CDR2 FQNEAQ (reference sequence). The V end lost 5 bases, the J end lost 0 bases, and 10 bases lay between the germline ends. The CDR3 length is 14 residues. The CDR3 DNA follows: TGTGCCAGCAGCGAACAGGGAATGAACACTGAAGCTTTCTTT. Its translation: CASSEQGMNTEAFF.

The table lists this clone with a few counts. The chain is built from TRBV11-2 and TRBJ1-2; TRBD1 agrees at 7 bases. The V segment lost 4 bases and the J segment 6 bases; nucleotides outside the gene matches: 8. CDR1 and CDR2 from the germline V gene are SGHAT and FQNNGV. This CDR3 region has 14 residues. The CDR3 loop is CASSSGQDLDGYTF. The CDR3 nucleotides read TGTGCCAGCAGCTCCGGACAGGATTTAGATGGCTACACCTTC. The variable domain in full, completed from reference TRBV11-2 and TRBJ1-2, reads EAGVAQSPRYKIIEKRQSVAFWCNPISGHATLYWYQQILGQGPKLLIQFQNNGVVDDSQLPKDRFSAERLKGVDSTLKIQPAKLEDSAVYLCASSSGQDLDGYTFGSGTRLTVV.

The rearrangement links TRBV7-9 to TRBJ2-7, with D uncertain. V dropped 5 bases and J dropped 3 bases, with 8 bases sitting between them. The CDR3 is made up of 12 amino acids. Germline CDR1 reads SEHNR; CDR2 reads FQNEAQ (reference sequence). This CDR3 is CASSTRNYEQYF. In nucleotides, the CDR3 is TGTGCCAGCAGCACCCGGAACTACGAGCAGTACTTC.

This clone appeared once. The CDR3 sequence: CASSLVGSPGTQYF. For the CDR3, the DNA is TGTGCCAGCAGCTTAGTTGGCTCCCCGGGGACCCAGTACTTC. This rearrangement joins TRBV11-2 to TRBJ2-5; unclear D gene. The CDR3 consists of 14 residues. The germline CDR1 and CDR2 sequences are SGHAT and FQNNGV. V was clipped by 1 base and J by 7 bases, with 13 bases between them.

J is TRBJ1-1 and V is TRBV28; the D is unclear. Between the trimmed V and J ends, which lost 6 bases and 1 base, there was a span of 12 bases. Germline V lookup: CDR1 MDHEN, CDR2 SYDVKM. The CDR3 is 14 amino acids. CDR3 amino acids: CASRPPLQNTEAFF. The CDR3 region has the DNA TGTGCCAGCAGGCCCCCCCTCCAGAACACTGAAGCTTTCTTT.

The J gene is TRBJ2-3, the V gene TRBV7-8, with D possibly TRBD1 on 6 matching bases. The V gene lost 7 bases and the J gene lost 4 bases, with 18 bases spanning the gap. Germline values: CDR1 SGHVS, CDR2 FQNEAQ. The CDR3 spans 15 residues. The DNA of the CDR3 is TGTGCCAGCATCCTCCCCGAGGGGGACCCAGATACGCAGTATTTT. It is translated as CASILPEGDPDTQYF.

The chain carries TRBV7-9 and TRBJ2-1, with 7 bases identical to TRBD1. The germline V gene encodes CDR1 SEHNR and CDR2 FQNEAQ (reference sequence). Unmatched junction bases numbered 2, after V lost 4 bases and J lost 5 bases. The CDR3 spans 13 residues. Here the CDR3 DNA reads TGTGCCAGCAGCTCCGACAGGGACAATGAGCAGTTCTTC. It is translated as CASSSDRDNEQFF.

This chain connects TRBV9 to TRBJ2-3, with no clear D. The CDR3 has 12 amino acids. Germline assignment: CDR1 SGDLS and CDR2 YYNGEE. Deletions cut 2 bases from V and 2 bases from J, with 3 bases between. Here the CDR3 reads CASSVNTDTQYF. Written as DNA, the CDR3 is TGTGCCAGCAGCGTTAACACAGATACGCAGTATTTT.

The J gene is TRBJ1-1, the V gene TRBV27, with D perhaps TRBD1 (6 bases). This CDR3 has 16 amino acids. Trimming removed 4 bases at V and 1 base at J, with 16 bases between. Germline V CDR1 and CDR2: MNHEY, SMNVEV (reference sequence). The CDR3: CASSYRAGVGNTEAFF. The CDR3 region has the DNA TGTGCCAGCAGTTACAGGGCAGGGGTCGGGAACACTGAAGCTTTCTTT.

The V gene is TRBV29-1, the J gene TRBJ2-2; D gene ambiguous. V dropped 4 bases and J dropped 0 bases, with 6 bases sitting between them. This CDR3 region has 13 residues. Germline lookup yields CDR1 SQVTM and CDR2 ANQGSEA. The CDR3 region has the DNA TGCAGCGTTGGACGTCCGAACACCGGGGAGCTGTTTTTT. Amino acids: CSVGRPNTGELFF.

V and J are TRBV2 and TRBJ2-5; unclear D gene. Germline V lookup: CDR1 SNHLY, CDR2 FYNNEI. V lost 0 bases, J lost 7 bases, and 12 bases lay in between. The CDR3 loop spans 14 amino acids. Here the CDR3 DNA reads TGTGCCAGCAGTGAAGCGAGGAGAGGCACGACCCAGTACTTC. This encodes CASSEARRGTTQYF. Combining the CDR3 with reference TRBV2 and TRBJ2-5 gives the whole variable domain EPEVTQTPSHQVTQMGQEVILRCVPISNHLYFYWYRQILGQKVEFLVSFYNNEISEKSEIFDDQFSVERPDGSNFTLKIRSTKLEDSAMYFCASSEARRGTTQYFGPGTRLLVL.

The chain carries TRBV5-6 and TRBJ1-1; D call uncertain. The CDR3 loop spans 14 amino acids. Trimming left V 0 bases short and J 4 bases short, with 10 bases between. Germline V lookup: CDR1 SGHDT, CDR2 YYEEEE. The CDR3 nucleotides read TGTGCCAGCAGCTTGGGAACGCCGCGCACTGAAGCTTTCTTT. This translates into CASSLGTPRTEAFF.

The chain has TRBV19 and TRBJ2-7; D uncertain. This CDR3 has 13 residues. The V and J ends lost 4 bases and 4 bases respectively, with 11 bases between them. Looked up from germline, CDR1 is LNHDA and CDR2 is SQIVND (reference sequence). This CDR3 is CASSTGLKYEQYF. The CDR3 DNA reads TGTGCCAGTAGTACGGGTCTTAAGTACGAGCAGTACTTC.